Listed below are T cell receptor beta chains from one sample, sequenced in a study of blood T cell repertoires in COVID-19. Sequenced by immunoSEQ multiplex PCR; TCRdb stores in-frame clones only, minus some. The sample yields 350,000 to 450,000 clones, approximately 86% seen once. The source material was peripheral blood. The receptors come from a woman aged 55-69 years with COVID-19, enrolled during active disease. Each CDR3 is given with its conserved first and last residue. A D gene is named only where the DNA matches it firmly. The size of a clone is reported for some rows only, either as once, few or many, or as a class for expanded clones.

once TRBJ2-2 TRBV11-2 - CASSLPGTGELFF TGTGCCAGCAGCTTACCCGGCACCGGGGAGCTGTTTTTT
- TRBJ1-1 TRBV18 - CASSPSRDTEAFF TGTGCCAGCTCACCCTCCAGGGACACTGAAGCTTTCTTT
- TRBJ1-6 TRBV3-1/TRBV3-2 - CASSQDLGALHF TGTGCCAGCAGCCAAGATTTAGGGGCCCTCCACTTT
- TRBJ1-5 TRBV6-1 - CASSGSLDSGGQPQHF TGTGCCAGCAGTGGCTCTTTGGATTCTGGAGGTCAGCCCCAGCATTTT
- TRBJ2-3 TRBV10-3 TRBD1 CAIRDRGKGTDTQYF TGTGCCATCAGGGACAGGGGTAAAGGCACAGATACGCAGTATTTT
once TRBJ2-1 TRBV4-2 TRBD2 CASSQERGGFIDEQFF TGTGCCAGCAGCCAAGAGCGCGGGGGTTTCATAGATGAGCAGTTCTTC
few TRBJ2-5 TRBV11-3 - CASSLVQGQETQYF TGTGCCAGCAGCTTAGTCCAGGGTCAAGAGACCCAGTACTTC
once TRBJ2-7 TRBV6-5 TRBD2 CASSYTSVAYEQYF TGTGCCAGCAGTTACACTAGCGTTGCCTACGAGCAGTACTTC
- TRBJ2-1 TRBV5-1 TRBD2 CASSIRAGGPDEQFF TGCGCCAGCAGCATACGAGCGGGGGGGCCCGATGAGCAGTTCTTC
- TRBJ2-5 TRBV13 - CASSVAPQETQYF TGTGCCAGCAGCGTAGCCCCGCAAGAGACCCAGTACTTC
- TRBJ2-2 TRBV29-1 TRBD2 CSVAGTKFAGELFF TGCAGCGTCGCCGGGACTAAATTTGCCGGGGAGCTGTTTTTT
- TRBJ2-3 TRBV27 - CASSLAVTDTQYF TGTGCCAGCAGTTTAGCAGTCACAGATACGCAGTATTTT
- TRBJ1-2 TRBV3-1/TRBV3-2 - CASSQAEGSGYTF TGTGCCAGCAGCCAGGCGGAGGGATCTGGCTACACCTTC
- TRBJ2-3 TRBV3-1/TRBV3-2 TRBD1 CASSKDRVTDTQYF TGTGCCAGCAGCAAGGACAGGGTCACAGATACGCAGTATTTT
- TRBJ1-2 TRBV25-1 - CASSGGAARPNYGYTF TGTGCCAGCAGTGGGGGAGCCGCCCGTCCTAACTATGGCTACACCTTC
- TRBJ2-5 TRBV24-1 TRBD1 CATSDLSFGTGAQETQYF TGTGCCACCAGTGATTTGTCCTTTGGGACAGGGGCCCAAGAGACCCAGTACTTC
- TRBJ2-1 TRBV5-1 - CASSLDPSSYNEQFF TGCGCCAGCAGCTTGGACCCTAGCTCCTACAATGAGCAGTTCTTC
- TRBJ1-1 TRBV9 TRBD1 CASSVVVTGYTEAFF TGTGCCAGCAGCGTAGTAGTGACAGGGTACACTGAAGCTTTCTTT
- TRBJ2-1 TRBV9 TRBD2 CASSAHSGVAYNEQFF TGTGCCAGCAGCGCGCATAGCGGGGTGGCCTACAATGAGCAGTTCTTC
- TRBJ2-5 TRBV5-4 - CASSSGLFEETQYF TGTGCCAGCAGCTCGGGACTCTTCGAAGAGACCCAGTACTTC
- TRBJ1-2 TRBV5-4 - CASSFPGREDYGYTF TGTGCCAGCTCATTTCCGGGCAGGGAGGATTATGGCTACACCTTC
- TRBJ2-1 TRBV5-1 TRBD2 CASSSLAGMVNEQFF TGCGCCAGCAGCTCACTAGCGGGGATGGTAAATGAGCAGTTCTTC
- TRBJ2-3 TRBV7-2 TRBD2 CASSLGLAGADTQYF TGTGCCAGCAGCCTCGGACTAGCGGGGGCGGATACGCAGTATTTT
- TRBJ2-7 TRBV7-2 - CASSTNWGDEQYF TGTGCCAGCAGCACTAATTGGGGCGACGAGCAGTACTTC
- TRBJ2-7 TRBV23-1 TRBD1 CASSPHRGQGSGEQYF TGCGCCAGCAGTCCGCACCGCGGACAGGGAAGTGGCGAGCAGTACTTC
many TRBJ1-1 TRBV6-6 - CASSYVTAGAEAFF TGTGCCAGCAGTTACGTCACGGCGGGTGCTGAAGCTTTCTTT
- TRBJ1-2 TRBV10-3 TRBD1 CAIGGELINYGYTF TGTGCCATAGGGGGCGAGCTGATTAACTATGGCTACACCTTC
- TRBJ1-2 TRBV3-1/TRBV3-2 - CASSLGWEGDGYTF TGTGCCAGCAGCCTGGGGTGGGAGGGCGATGGCTACACCTTC
- TRBJ2-1 TRBV21-1 - CASRQTGRGSRSYNEQFF TGTGCCAGCAGACAGACCGGTCGAGGGTCCCGCTCCTACAATGAGCAGTTCTTC
- TRBJ2-3 TRBV29-1 TRBD2 CSVDRTSGGTDTQYF TGCAGCGTTGACAGAACTAGCGGGGGCACAGATACGCAGTATTTT
- TRBJ2-1 TRBV9 TRBD2 CASSTARGDNEQFF TGTGCCAGCAGTACGGCGCGGGGGGACAATGAGCAGTTCTTC
once TRBJ1-2 TRBV7-8 - CASSQSWGGENGYTF TGTGCCAGCAGCCAATCGTGGGGGGGAGAGAATGGCTACACCTTC
- TRBJ2-1 TRBV12-5 - CASGRDSTLDEQFF TGTGCTAGTGGGCGGGACTCGACATTGGATGAGCAGTTCTTC
- TRBJ2-3 TRBV4-3 - CASSQEFSRDTQYF TGCGCCAGCAGCCAAGAGTTTTCCCGAGATACGCAGTATTTT
- TRBJ2-7 TRBV10-3 TRBD1 CAISSGTGFYEQYF TGTGCCATCAGTTCCGGGACAGGGTTCTACGAGCAGTACTTC
once TRBJ1-2 TRBV19 - CASKTSGDSKTKGLYGYTF TGTGCCAGTAAGACGTCCGGGGACTCCAAGACCAAAGGGCTCTATGGCTACACCTTC
- TRBJ2-7 TRBV4-1 - CASSPRDTTYEQYF TGCGCCAGCAGCCCCCGGGACACGACCTACGAGCAGTACTTC
- TRBJ1-3 TRBV9 - CASTAGGLVNTIYF TGTGCCAGCACCGCCGGGGGTCTAGTAAACACCATATATTTT
- TRBJ1-5 TRBV19 TRBD1 CASSGTGNNQPQHF TGTGCCAGCTCAGGGACAGGGAACAATCAGCCCCAGCATTTT
- TRBJ2-3 TRBV30 TRBD2 CAWSVLAGVPDTQYF TGTGCCTGGAGTGTGCTAGCGGGGGTTCCAGATACGCAGTATTTT
- TRBJ1-2 TRBV30 - CASSAGDTNYGYTF TGTGCCTCTTCGGCGGGTGACACTAACTATGGCTACACCTTC
- TRBJ1-4 TRBV6-2/TRBV6-3 TRBD1 CASSQTTPQTGGSEKLFF TGTGCCAGCAGCCAAACCACCCCGCAGACAGGGGGCAGTGAAAAACTGTTTTTT